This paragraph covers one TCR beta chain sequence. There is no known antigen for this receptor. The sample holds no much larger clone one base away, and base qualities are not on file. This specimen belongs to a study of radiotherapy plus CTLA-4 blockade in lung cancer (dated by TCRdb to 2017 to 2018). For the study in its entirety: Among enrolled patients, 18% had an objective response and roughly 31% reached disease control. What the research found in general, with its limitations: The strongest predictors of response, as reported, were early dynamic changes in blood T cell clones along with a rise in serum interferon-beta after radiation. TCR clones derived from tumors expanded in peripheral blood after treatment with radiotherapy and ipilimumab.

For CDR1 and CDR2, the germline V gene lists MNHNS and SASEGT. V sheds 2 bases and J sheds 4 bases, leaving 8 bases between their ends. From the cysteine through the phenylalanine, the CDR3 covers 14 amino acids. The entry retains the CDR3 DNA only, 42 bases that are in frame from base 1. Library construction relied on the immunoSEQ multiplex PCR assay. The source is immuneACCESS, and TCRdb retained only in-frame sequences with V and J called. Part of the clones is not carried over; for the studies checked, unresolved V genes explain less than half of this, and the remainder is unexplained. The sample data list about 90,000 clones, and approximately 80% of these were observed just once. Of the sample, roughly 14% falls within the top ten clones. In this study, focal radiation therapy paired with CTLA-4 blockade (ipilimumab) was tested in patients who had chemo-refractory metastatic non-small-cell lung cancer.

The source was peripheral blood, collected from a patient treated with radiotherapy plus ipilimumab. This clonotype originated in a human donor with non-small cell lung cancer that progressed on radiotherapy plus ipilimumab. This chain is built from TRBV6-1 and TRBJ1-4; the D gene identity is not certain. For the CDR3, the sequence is CASSERGVNEKLFF. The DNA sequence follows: TGTGCCAGCAGTGAACGCGGAGTTAATGAAAAACTGTTTTTT.